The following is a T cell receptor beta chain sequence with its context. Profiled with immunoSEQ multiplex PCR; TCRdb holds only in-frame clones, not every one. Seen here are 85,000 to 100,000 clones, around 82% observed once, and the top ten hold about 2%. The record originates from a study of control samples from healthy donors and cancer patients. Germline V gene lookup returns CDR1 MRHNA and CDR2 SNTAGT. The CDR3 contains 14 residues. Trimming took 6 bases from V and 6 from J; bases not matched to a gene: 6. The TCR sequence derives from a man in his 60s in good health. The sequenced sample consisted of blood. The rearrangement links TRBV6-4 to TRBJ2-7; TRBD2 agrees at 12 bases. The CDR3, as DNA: TGTGCCAGCAGCCCTAGCGGGAGGGCCCTCGAGCAGTACTTC. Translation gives CASSPSGRALEQYF.